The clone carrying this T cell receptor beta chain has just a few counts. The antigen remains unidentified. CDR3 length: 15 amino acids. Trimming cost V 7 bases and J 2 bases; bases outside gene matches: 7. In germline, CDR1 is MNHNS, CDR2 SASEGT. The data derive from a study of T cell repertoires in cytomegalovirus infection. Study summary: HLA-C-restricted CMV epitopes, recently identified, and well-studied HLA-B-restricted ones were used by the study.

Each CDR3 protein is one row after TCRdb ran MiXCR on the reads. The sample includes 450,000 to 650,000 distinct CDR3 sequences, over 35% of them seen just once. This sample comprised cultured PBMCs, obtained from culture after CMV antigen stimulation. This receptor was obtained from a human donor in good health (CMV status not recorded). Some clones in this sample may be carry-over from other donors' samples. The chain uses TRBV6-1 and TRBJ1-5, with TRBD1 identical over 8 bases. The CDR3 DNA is TGTGCCAGCACCGACAGGGGATTTGGCAATCAGCCCCAGCATTTT. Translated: CASTDRGFGNQPQHF.